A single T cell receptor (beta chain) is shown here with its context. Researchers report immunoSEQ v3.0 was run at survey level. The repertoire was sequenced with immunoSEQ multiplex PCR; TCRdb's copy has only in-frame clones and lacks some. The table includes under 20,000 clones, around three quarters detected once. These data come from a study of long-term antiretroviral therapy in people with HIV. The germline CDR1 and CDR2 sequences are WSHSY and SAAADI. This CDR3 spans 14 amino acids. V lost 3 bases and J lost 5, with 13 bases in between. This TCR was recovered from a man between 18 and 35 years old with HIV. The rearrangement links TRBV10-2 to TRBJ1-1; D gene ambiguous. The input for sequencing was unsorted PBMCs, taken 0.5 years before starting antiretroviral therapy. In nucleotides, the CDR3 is TGCGCCAGCAGTGACGAGGGAGAGGTAACTGAAGCTTTCTTT. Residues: CASSDEGEVTEAFF.